This T cell receptor (beta chain) was identified in a study of shared clonotypes between healthy human individuals. Study results and caveats: The small donor group covered limited genetic and exposure diversity.

In the case of this clone: Its antigen is undetermined.

The authors loaded roughly 200 ng DNA, roughly 27,000 T cell genomes, into sorted-subset replicate PCRs. Using immunoSEQ multiplex PCR, the repertoire was profiled, and TCRdb retains in-frame clones only, with some absent. The sample includes millions of clones, over 90% of them seen just once. The CDR3 length is 14 residues. The germline V gene has CDR1 LNHDA and CDR2 SQIVND (reference sequence). Trimming shortened V by 11 bases and J by 3 bases, and 17 bases separated the two germline ends. This receptor was taken from a man between 18 and 35 years old in good health. Some clones in this sample may be carry-over from other donors' samples. The material sequenced was naive CD4+ T cells from PBMCs. Regarding subset: CD45RA+ positively selected. V gene TRBV19 combines with J gene TRBJ2-1; no clear D gene. CDR3 amino acids: CACKSAPFYNEQFF. In DNA, the CDR3 is TGTGCCTGCAAGAGCGCGCCATTCTACAATGAGCAGTTCTTC.